These 3 T cell receptor beta chains were sequenced from one sample in a study of T cells after yellow fever vaccination (dated by TCRdb to between 2018 and 2021). The sample's treatment or condition label, decoded: live attenuated yellow fever vaccine strain. The library was generated by 5' RACE. Sequencing took place on an Illumina HiSeq 2500. The public reads were reprocessed in TCRdb via fastp at Q25 and MiXCR, keeping in-frame beta chains. Each entry is one CDR3 protein sequence, shown with its most common DNA and genes. For this sample the table gives tens of thousands of distinct CDR3 sequences, of which approximately 7.5% were detected only once. 41% of the sample is held by the ten biggest clonotypes. The source was CD8+ T cells sorted from PBMCs, collected on the day of the yellow fever booster vaccination. The source is a man aged 25 to 40 who received the YFV17D yellow fever vaccine.

This clonotype came up many times. V gene TRBV29-1 combines with J gene TRBJ2-1; D gene uncertain. The CDR3 loop spans 13 amino acids. Trimming took 5 bases from V and 2 from J, leaving 10 bases between them. Germline V gives CDR1 SQVTM, CDR2 ANQGSEA. The DNA for the CDR3 is TGCAGCGTTAAGCGTGGAGCCTACAATGAGCAGTTCTTC. This codes for CSVKRGAYNEQFF.

The table lists this clonotype with a few counts. The chain carries TRBV29-1 and TRBJ1-2; 10 positions agree with TRBD1. Looked up from germline, CDR1 is SQVTM and CDR2 is ANQGSEA. V was clipped by 4 bases and J by 8 bases; unmatched bases: 7. This CDR3 contains 13 residues. This CDR3 reads CSVGGTGDGGYTF. CDR3 bases: TGCAGCGTTGGGGGGACAGGGGACGGCGGCTACACCTTC. The variable domain in full, with the rest retrieved from reference TRBV29-1 and TRBJ1-2, is SAVISQKPSRDICQRGTSLTIQCQVDSQVTMMFWYRQQPGQSLTLIATANQGSEATYESGFVIDKFPISRPNLTFSTLTVSNMSPEDSSIYLCSVGGTGDGGYTFGSGTRLTVV.

This clonotype was recorded a few times. The J gene is TRBJ2-5, the V gene TRBV10-3; 12 bases are a match to TRBD2. J was trimmed by 2 bases and V by 5 bases; bases with no gene match: 3. The CDR3 has 15 residues. Germline CDR1 is ENHRY and CDR2 is SYGVKD. CDR3 sequence: CAISPTSGGQETQYF. CDR3 nucleotide sequence: TGTGCCATCAGTCCGACTAGCGGGGGACAAGAGACCCAGTACTTC.